This T cell receptor (beta chain) emerged from a study of blood T cell repertoires in COVID-19. Study background: COVID-19 samples from acute and convalescent phases originated in the United States, Italy and Spain. T cells, B-cell-depleted T cells, or PBMCs provided the cDNA or gDNA that served as material.

The protocol was immunoSEQ multiplex PCR, while the TCRdb copy is restricted to in-frame clones and leaves out a portion. The table lists around 140,000 clones, approximately 88% of them singletons. The sequencing input was peripheral blood. The receptor was isolated from a woman between 45 and 65 years old with acute or convalescent COVID-19.

In DNA, the CDR3 is TGTGCCAGCAGCCTCGGGAGCTCCTACGAGCAGTACTTC. Its translation: CASSLGSSYEQYF. The chain carries TRBV5-6 and TRBJ2-7; maybe TRBD2 (6 bases). In germline, CDR1 is SGHDT, CDR2 YYEEEE. Trimming stripped 4 bases from V and 0 bases from J, with 8 bases between. This CDR3 is 13 amino acids long.